Following are 17 T cell receptor beta chains from one sample sequenced in a study of post-analysis software for immune sequencing data. These receptors have no known antigen. Carried by the TCR beta cDNA libraries were unique molecular identifiers. TCRdb recomputed calls from the PCR reads with MiXCR, one row per CDR3 protein. Here the sample spans approximately 360,000 distinct CDR3 sequences, about a third being singletons. Study-wide points: Controls showed lower frequencies than patients for roughly 5 TRBV segments, and TRBV5-6, TRBV5-1 and TRBV20-1 were among these.

The sequenced sample consisted of blood. The source of these receptors is a girl between 5 and 17 years old with multiple sclerosis.

The chain has TRBV21-1 and TRBJ2-7; the D call of TRBD1 is as the table states it, not checked on the DNA. TRBV21-1 is designated a pseudogene. The CDR3 has 15 amino acids. The CDR3 DNA follows: TGTGCCAGCAGCAAGGGTCCGGGGGACGCCTACGAGCAGTACTTC. Its translation is CASSKGPGDAYEQYF.

This clonotype was found once. The chain recombines TRBV7-2 with TRBJ2-7; the match to TRBD1 covers 8 bases. The CDR3 extends over 18 amino acids. With V trimmed by 2 bases and J by 0 bases, 12 bases remained unmatched. Germline loops: CDR1 SGHTA, CDR2 FQGNSA. CDR3 protein: CASSLPPGTGESSYEQYF. DNA of the CDR3: TGTGCCAGCAGCTTACCCCCTGGGACAGGCGAGAGCTCCTACGAGCAGTACTTC.

This chain connects TRBV6-1 to TRBJ2-3; 7 nucleotides align to TRBD1. Germline CDR1 and CDR2: MNHNS and SASEGT. V gave up 6 bases and J gave up 6 bases; unmatched junction bases: 6. The CDR3 contains 13 residues. The CDR3: CASRKGQRDTQYF. The CDR3 DNA reads TGTGCCAGCAGGAAGGGACAGAGGGATACGCAGTATTTT.

J is TRBJ1-2 and V is TRBV27, with D unclear. The CDR3 is 15 residues long. CDR1 MNHEY and CDR2 SMNVEV come from the germline V gene (reference sequence). V was clipped by 0 bases and J by 2 bases, with 10 bases between them. Here the CDR3 reads CASSLSSNSNYGYTF. Here the CDR3 DNA reads TGTGCCAGCAGTTTATCGTCGAACAGCAACTATGGCTACACCTTC.

This clonotype was recorded a few times. The chain has TRBV12-3 or TRBV12-4 and TRBJ1-5; 11 nucleotides match TRBD1. J lost 2 bases, V lost 6 bases, and 6 bases had no gene match. This CDR3 is 16 amino acids long. CDR3 region: CASSLGQGEGNQPQHF. The CDR3 nucleotides are TGTGCCAGCAGCCTGGGACAGGGGGAAGGCAATCAGCCCCAGCATTTT.

V and J are TRBV20-1 and TRBJ2-3, with 8 bases aligning to TRBD2. V lost 5 bases to trimming and J lost 6 bases; unmatched junction nucleotides: 4. The CDR3 contains 12 residues. Germline CDR1 DFQATT, CDR2 SNEGSKA (reference sequence). In nucleotides, the CDR3 is TGCAGTGCTCCCGAGCGGGGGGATACGCAGTATTTT. It encodes CSAPERGDTQYF.

The chain joins TRBV9 to TRBJ2-5; 8 bases match TRBD2. The CDR3 consists of 16 residues. Germline CDR1 is SGDLS and CDR2 is YYNGEE. V shed 4 bases, J shed 3 bases, and the junction held 11 bases outside the gene matches. This CDR3 is CASSRSGVRSEETQYF. CDR3 nucleotides: TGTGCCAGCAGCCGTAGCGGGGTACGATCGGAAGAGACCCAGTACTTC.

The rearrangement joins TRBV6-2 or TRBV6-3 to TRBJ2-6; 8 bases fit TRBD1. This CDR3 region has 21 residues. The V gene end was trimmed by 2 bases and the J gene end by 5 bases; junction bases not matched to a gene: 20. Germline-derived CDR1 and CDR2 are MNHEY and SVGEGT. CDR3 loop: CASSYPGGNRDRRLRANVLTF. The DNA of the CDR3 is TGTGCCAGCAGTTACCCCGGAGGGAACCGGGACAGGAGGCTTAGGGCCAACGTCCTGACTTTC.

The chain has TRBV29-1 and TRBJ1-1; D unclear. Trimming took 8 bases from V and 1 from J, leaving 8 bases between them. CDR3 length: 11 residues. The V gene's germline CDR1 is SQVTM and CDR2 ANQGSEA. The CDR3 nucleotides are TGCAGCCTTAGGGAGAACACTGAAGCTTTCTTT. Residues: CSLRENTEAFF.

This clonotype showed up just a few times. The J gene is TRBJ2-3, the V gene TRBV29-1, with unresolved D. The ends were cut back, 3 bases at V and 2 bases at J, with 6 bases in the middle. Germline CDR1 reads SQVTM; CDR2 reads ANQGSEA. The CDR3 extends over 12 amino acids. Here the CDR3 reads CSVDQNTDTQYF. For the CDR3, the DNA is TGCAGCGTTGATCAGAACACAGATACGCAGTATTTT.

The rearrangement links TRBV5-1 to TRBJ2-2; unclear D gene. V lost 4 bases and J 4 bases, leaving 5 bases between the germline ends. Looked up from germline, CDR1 is SGHRS and CDR2 is YFSETQ. This CDR3 spans 12 amino acids. In nucleotides, the CDR3 is TGCGCCAGCAGCCAATTCACCGGGGAGCTGTTTTTT. It encodes CASSQFTGELFF.

The V and J genes are TRBV12-3 or TRBV12-4 and TRBJ2-7; 8 positions match TRBD2. The V gene end was trimmed by 7 bases and the J gene end by 2 bases; junction bases not matched to a gene: 16. This CDR3 has 17 residues. CDR3: CASTHTGTSGAPYEQYF. DNA for the CDR3: TGTGCCAGCACCCATACGGGGACTAGTGGGGCTCCCTACGAGCAGTACTTC.

This clonotype was detected only a few times. The chain has TRBV4-3 and TRBJ1-1, with D possibly being TRBD1 (5 bases). The CDR3 contains 15 residues. V was shortened by 0 bases and J by 1 base, with 9 bases between the two germline ends. Germline CDR1 LGHNA, CDR2 YSLEER. The CDR3 sequence is CASSQDRVGNTEAFF. The CDR3 coding sequence is TGCGCCAGCAGCCAAGACAGGGTCGGGAACACTGAAGCTTTCTTT.

The rearrangement joins TRBV3-1 to TRBJ1-1; no clear D. The CDR3 consists of 13 residues. V was trimmed by 0 bases and J by 4 bases, leaving 6 bases between them. Germline CDR1 reads LGHDT; CDR2 reads YNNKEL (reference sequence). CDR3 nucleotides: TGTGCCAGCAGCCAAGATGGGATCACTGAAGCTTTCTTT. This gives the protein CASSQDGITEAFF.

In DNA, the CDR3 is TGTGCCAGCAGTCTCCTCCCGACAGGGCGCGACGAGCAGTACTTC. This codes for CASSLLPTGRDEQYF. J is TRBJ2-7 and V is TRBV12-3 or TRBV12-4, with 7 bases aligning to TRBD1. The V segment lost 5 bases and the J segment 5 bases; nucleotides outside the gene matches: 12. This CDR3 has 15 amino acids.

This rearrangement joins TRBV6-1 to TRBJ2-6; TRBD1 aligns across 10 bases. Germline CDR1 MNHNS, CDR2 SASEGT. This CDR3 spans 17 amino acids. With V trimmed by 6 bases and J by 0 bases, 5 bases remained unmatched. The CDR3: CASRRDRGPSGANVLTF. CDR3 nucleotide sequence: TGTGCCAGCAGAAGAGACAGGGGGCCCTCTGGGGCCAACGTCCTGACTTTC.

This clonotype was detected a few times. The chain is built from TRBV12-3 or TRBV12-4 and TRBJ1-5, with D possibly TRBD1 on 5 matching bases. V dropped 6 bases and J dropped 8 bases, with 14 bases sitting between them. This CDR3 is 13 amino acids long. CDR3 protein: CASSHGPGEPQHF. The CDR3 nucleotides read TGTGCCAGCAGCCATGGACCGGGGGAGCCCCAGCATTTT.